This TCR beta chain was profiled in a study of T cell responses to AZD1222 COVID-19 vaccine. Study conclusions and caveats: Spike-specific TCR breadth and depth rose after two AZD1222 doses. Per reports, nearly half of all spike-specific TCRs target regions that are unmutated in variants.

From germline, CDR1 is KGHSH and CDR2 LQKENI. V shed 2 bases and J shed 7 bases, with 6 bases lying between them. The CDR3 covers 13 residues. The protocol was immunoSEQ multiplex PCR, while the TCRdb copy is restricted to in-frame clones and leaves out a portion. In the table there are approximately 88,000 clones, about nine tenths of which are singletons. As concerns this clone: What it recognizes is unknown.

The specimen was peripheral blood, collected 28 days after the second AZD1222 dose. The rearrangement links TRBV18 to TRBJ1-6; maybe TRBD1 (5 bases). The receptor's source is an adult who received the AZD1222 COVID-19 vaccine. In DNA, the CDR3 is TGTGCCAGCTCACCAACAGGAAATTCACCCCTCCACTTT. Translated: CASSPTGNSPLHF.